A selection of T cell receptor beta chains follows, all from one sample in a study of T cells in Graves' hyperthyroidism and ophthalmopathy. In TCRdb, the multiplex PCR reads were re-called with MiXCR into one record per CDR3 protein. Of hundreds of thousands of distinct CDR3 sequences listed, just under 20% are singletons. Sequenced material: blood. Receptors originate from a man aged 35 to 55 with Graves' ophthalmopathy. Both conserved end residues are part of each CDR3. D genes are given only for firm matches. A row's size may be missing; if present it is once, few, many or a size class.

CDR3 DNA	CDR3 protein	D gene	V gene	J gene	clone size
TGTGCCAGCAGTGTCCGCAGCGGAACCGCTGAAGCTTTCTTT	CASSVRSGTAEAFF	.	TRBV12-3/TRBV12-4	TRBJ1-1	.
TGTGCCAGCAGAACCCCGCGGGGGGCGAATGAGCAGTTCTTC	CASRTPRGANEQFF	TRBD2	TRBV7-2	TRBJ2-1	.
TGTGGCTCGGGGGTCCACAATGAGCAGTTCTTC	CGSGVHNEQFF	.	TRBV19	TRBJ2-1	.
TGTGCCACCAGCAGAGAGGACCAACGGAGGGAAGCTTTCTTT	CATSREDQRREAFF	.	TRBV15	TRBJ1-1	many
TGTGCCAGCAGCTTAATCCTAGCGGGGAACACCGGGGAGCTGTTTTTT	CASSLILAGNTGELFF	TRBD2	TRBV13	TRBJ2-2	few
TGTGCCAGCAGTGATAGCGGGAGGACCTACAATGAGCAGTTCTTC	CASSDSGRTYNEQFF	TRBD2	TRBV25-1	TRBJ2-1	few
TGCAGCGTTGAGCATTACAGGGGGCGAGACATGAACACTGAAGCTTTCTTT	CSVEHYRGRDMNTEAFF	TRBD1	TRBV29-1	TRBJ1-1	few
TGTGCCACCAGTGACTATAGCCTCGCAGGCACAGATACGCAGTATTTT	CATSDYSLAGTDTQYF	.	TRBV24-1	TRBJ2-3	few
TGTGCCAGTAGTATAGGAGAAAGCAACACTGAAGCTTTCTTT	CASSIGESNTEAFF	.	TRBV19	TRBJ1-1	few
TGCGCCAGCAGCTTGCCCAGGGGGGCGGAGCAGTTCTTC	CASSLPRGAEQFF	.	TRBV5-1	TRBJ2-1	once
TGTGCCATCAGGGACAGGGGGGACTCCGGTGAACAGTACTTC	CAIRDRGDSGEQYF	TRBD1	TRBV10-3	TRBJ2-7	.
TGTGCCACCAGTGATACGAGCGGGAGAGTTCCCGGGGAGCTGTTTTTT	CATSDTSGRVPGELFF	TRBD2	TRBV24-1	TRBJ2-2	few
TGTGCCTGGAGTGTAATTGGCTACGAGCAGTACTTC	CAWSVIGYEQYF	.	TRBV30	TRBJ2-7	many
TGTGCCAGCAGCCTCCGCCGGGGGGGCGGGGATGAGCAGTTCTTC	CASSLRRGGGDEQFF	TRBD2	TRBV6-1	TRBJ2-1	.
TGTGCCAGCAGCCCTGGGGGGACAGGGCTGTACGAGCAGTACTTC	CASSPGGTGLYEQYF	TRBD1	TRBV6-1	TRBJ2-7	.
TGTGCCAGCAGTAAGGACATGGTGGGAGAGCAGTACTTC	CASSKDMVGEQYF	.	TRBV2	TRBJ2-7	few
TGTGCCAGCAGTGGGGTGGGTCGGGGGGGAGATACGCAGTATTTT	CASSGVGRGGDTQYF	TRBD2	TRBV6-1	TRBJ2-3	few
TGTGCCAGCAGCTTAGCCGCCCCTCCCTACGAGCAGTACTTC	CASSLAAPPYEQYF	.	TRBV7-2	TRBJ2-7	few
TGCAGTGCCATGGGGAGGCCTGGCTCCTACGAGCAGTACTTC	CSAMGRPGSYEQYF	.	TRBV20-1	TRBJ2-7	.
TGTGCCAGCAGCTTAAGGACTAGCGGGAGTTCCGGGGAGCTGTTTTTT	CASSLRTSGSSGELFF	TRBD2	TRBV7-2	TRBJ2-2	many
TGTGCCAGCAGTGAAGGATATACGCAGTATTTT	CASSEGYTQYF	.	TRBV6-1	TRBJ2-3	many
TGTGCCAGCAGCCCTAGCGGGGGGGGGGGGGAGAAGCAGTTCTTC	CASSPSGGGGEKQFF	TRBD2	TRBV7-2	TRBJ2-1	many
TGTGCCAGCAGCTTGAGGCTTAAGGGGGGGGCGGGAGATACGCAGTATTTT	CASSLRLKGGAGDTQYF	.	TRBV7-2	TRBJ2-3	.
TGCGCCAGCAGCCAAGACACGGGGACGGGCACAGATACGCAGTATTTT	CASSQDTGTGTDTQYF	.	TRBV4-1	TRBJ2-3	.
TGTGCCAGCAGCCCAACACAGGGAGGTCAGAACGAGCAGTACTTC	CASSPTQGGQNEQYF	.	TRBV7-9	TRBJ2-7	many
TGTGCCAGCAGCCCCAGGGGAATAGCCTCTGGGGCCAACGTCCTGACTTTC	CASSPRGIASGANVLTF	.	TRBV28	TRBJ2-6	many
TGTGCCAGCAGCCAAGATACTAGCGGGTACACAGATACGCAGTATTTT	CASSQDTSGYTDTQYF	TRBD2	TRBV4-2	TRBJ2-3	few
TGTGCCAGCAGTTTGGAAGACAGGGCCTATAGCAATCAGCCCCAGCATTTT	CASSLEDRAYSNQPQHF	TRBD1	TRBV28	TRBJ1-5	few
TGTGCCAGCCAAGGGCCCGCCGGGGAGCTGTTTTTT	CASQGPAGELFF	.	TRBV7-8	TRBJ2-2	.
TGTGCCAGCAGCTCTCCCGGGACGGATGAAAAACTGTTTTTT	CASSSPGTDEKLFF	.	TRBV6-1	TRBJ1-4	many
TGTGCCAGCAGTTTACTAGCAGAGTACAATGAGCAGTTCTTC	CASSLLAEYNEQFF	.	TRBV28	TRBJ2-1	.
TGTGCCAGCACCCCCTTGGGAGATACGCAGTATTTT	CASTPLGDTQYF	.	TRBV7-9	TRBJ2-3	many
TGCGCCAGCAGCTCCGGACTAGCGGGAGTCTCCTACAATGAGCAGTTCTTC	CASSSGLAGVSYNEQFF	TRBD2	TRBV5-1	TRBJ2-1	.
TGTGCCACCAGCAGAGATCTTACCTACGAGCAGTACTTC	CATSRDLTYEQYF	.	TRBV15	TRBJ2-7	.
TGTGCCAGCAGCCCCGGTCTCTACGGGGGGGGCACAGATACGCAGTATTTT	CASSPGLYGGGTDTQYF	TRBD2	TRBV11-2	TRBJ2-3	many
TGCAGTGTCCGGTTTGAGACCCAGTACTTC	CSVRFETQYF	.	TRBV29-1	TRBJ2-5	.
TGTGCCAGCAGTTCTTCTTTTACAGCGGGCAGAGATACGCAGTATTTT	CASSSSFTAGRDTQYF	.	TRBV27	TRBJ2-3	.
TGTGCCAGCAGTGGGGAGGGCTCTGGAAACACCATATATTTT	CASSGEGSGNTIYF	.	TRBV2	TRBJ1-3	few
TGTGCCAGCAGCCTCGACCCAGGCCGCTCCTACGAGCAGTACTTC	CASSLDPGRSYEQYF	.	TRBV7-9	TRBJ2-7	many
TGTGCCAGCAGTGCAACAGAACTGAACACTGAAGCTTTCTTT	CASSATELNTEAFF	.	TRBV6-1	TRBJ1-1	few
TGCGCCAGCAGCCCAGCCGCCCGGGACTCCAAGCAGTACTTC	CASSPAARDSKQYF	.	TRBV4-3	TRBJ2-7	.
TGTGCCAGTACCGATGGGCTTGTACGATTCAATGAGCAGTTCTTC	CASTDGLVRFNEQFF	.	TRBV19	TRBJ2-1	.
TGTGCCAGCAGTCGCACACCCGGGGGGTATGGTGAGCAGTTCTTC	CASSRTPGGYGEQFF	TRBD2	TRBV6-2/TRBV6-3	TRBJ2-1	few
TGTGCCAGCAGCAGACAACCGGGACAGGGAGGCCCCATGAACACTGAAGCTTTCTTT	CASSRQPGQGGPMNTEAFF	TRBD1	TRBV4-2	TRBJ1-1	.
TGTGCCAGCAGCTCCCGCGCAGGGGGGCTATGGAATGAGCAGTTCTTC	CASSSRAGGLWNEQFF	.	TRBV7-9	TRBJ2-1	many
TGTGCCAGCAGTGCTCAAGTCACAGATACGCAGTATTTT	CASSAQVTDTQYF	.	TRBV9	TRBJ2-3	.
TGTGCCAGTAGTATGACAGGGGGGCACACTGAAGCTTTCTTT	CASSMTGGHTEAFF	TRBD1	TRBV19	TRBJ1-1	.
TGTGCCAGTAGTATGAGGACGGAGTACCCAGATACGCAGTATTTT	CASSMRTEYPDTQYF	.	TRBV19	TRBJ2-3	.